In this sample, the clone carrying this T cell receptor beta chain turned up a few times. These data belong to a study of T cell changes during pregnancy in multiple sclerosis. Sequenced by immunoSEQ multiplex PCR; TCRdb stores in-frame clones only, minus some. The profile shows tens of thousands of clones, 94% of them singletons. The germline CDR1 and CDR2 sequences are MDHEN and SYDVKM. Trimming shortened V by 2 bases and J by 2 bases, and 15 bases separated the two germline ends. The CDR3 length is 16 residues. The TCR comes from a female donor in good health, enrolled as a control in a pregnancy study. This chain uses TRBV28 with TRBJ1-2; D remains unclear. The starting material was peripheral blood, obtained after pregnancy. Here the CDR3 reads CASSLSPNPGNYGYTF. The CDR3 region has the DNA TGTGCCAGCAGTTTAAGCCCAAATCCGGGGAACTATGGCTACACCTTC.